The 12 T cell receptor beta chains below come from one sample, sequenced in a study of shared clonotypes between healthy human individuals. Generated by immunoSEQ multiplex PCR, the TCRdb table keeps only in-frame clones and is missing some. This sample has 230,000 or so clones, with under 80% found just once. Source material: memory CD4+ T cells sorted from blood. As to subset: CD45RA-negative fraction. Source of these receptors: a man aged 25 to 40 in good health.

The genes are TRBV14 and TRBJ2-1; the D gene is possibly TRBD2 (6 bases). Germline loops: CDR1 SGHDN, CDR2 FVKESK. Trimming left V 2 bases short and J 4 bases short, with 9 bases between. This CDR3 is built from 14 residues. The DNA of the CDR3 is TGTGCCAGCAGCCAAATCGGGAGTTACAATGAGCAGTTCTTC. Translation: CASSQIGSYNEQFF.

V usage is TRBV18 and J usage is TRBJ2-7; D might be TRBD1 (6 bases). CDR3 length equals 15 residues. Germline V gene lookup returns CDR1 KGHSH and CDR2 LQKENI. V lost 3 bases, J lost 0 bases, and 12 bases lay in between. CDR3 DNA sequence: TGTGCCAGCTCACCGGGGGCAGGAGACTCCTACGAGCAGTACTTC. Protein sequence: CASSPGAGDSYEQYF.

The V gene is TRBV6-1, the J gene TRBJ2-7, with 7 bases identical to TRBD2. The CDR3 length is 14 residues. CDR1 is MNHNS and CDR2 is SASEGT in the germline V gene. Trimming took 1 base from V and 3 from J; bases not matched to a gene: 3. The DNA for the CDR3 is TGTGCCAGCAGTGAAGGGACTAGACTCTACGAGCAGTACTTC. This translates into CASSEGTRLYEQYF.

The rearrangement uses TRBV2 and TRBJ2-7, with 7 bases aligning to TRBD1. Germline assignment: CDR1 SNHLY and CDR2 FYNNEI. Unmatched junction bases numbered 4, after V lost 4 bases and J lost 4 bases. The CDR3 contains 13 residues. CDR3 in amino acids: CASSVWDRYEQYF. In DNA form, the CDR3 reads TGTGCCAGCAGTGTATGGGACAGATACGAGCAGTACTTC.

This clone was detected once. J is TRBJ2-5 and V is TRBV18; D is perhaps TRBD1 or TRBD2 (5 bases each). The CDR3 has 14 residues. V was trimmed by 2 bases and J by 2 bases, leaving 9 bases between them. From germline, CDR1 is KGHSH and CDR2 LQKENI. The CDR3 sequence: CASSPGREQETQYF. The CDR3 DNA follows: TGTGCCAGCTCACCAGGCAGGGAGCAAGAGACCCAGTACTTC.

J is TRBJ2-7 and V is TRBV29-1; 7 bases line up with TRBD1. Germline loops: CDR1 SQVTM, CDR2 ANQGSEA. Trimming cost V 5 bases and J 4 bases; bases outside gene matches: 11. The CDR3 consists of 14 residues. CDR3 bases: TGCAGCGTTATCCGCCCGGGACAGCCATACGAGCAGTACTTC. Translating gives CSVIRPGQPYEQYF.

This chain joins TRBV5-1 and TRBJ2-1; D is possibly TRBD1 (6 bases). The CDR3 has 15 residues. The germline V and J ends were trimmed by 0 bases and 9 bases, with 16 bases remaining between them. Germline CDR1 and CDR2: SGHRS and YFSETQ. The CDR3 spells CASSLDRDVQGEQFF. In DNA form, the CDR3 reads TGCGCCAGCAGCTTGGACAGGGACGTGCAAGGTGAGCAGTTCTTC.

This clone was detected only a few times. The CDR3 here is CSLAGTPSSYNEQFF. The CDR3 nucleotides are TGCAGCCTTGCCGGGACGCCAAGCTCCTACAATGAGCAGTTCTTC. The chain is built from TRBV29-1 and TRBJ2-1; tentatively, D is TRBD1 or TRBD2 (5 bases each). The germline V gene has CDR1 SQVTM and CDR2 ANQGSEA. CDR3 length: 15 residues. Trimming stripped 8 bases from V and 0 bases from J, with 17 bases between.

This rearrangement joins TRBV7-6 to TRBJ2-3; D is uncertain. CDR1 and CDR2 from the germline V gene are SGHVS and FNYEAQ. The V end lost 1 base, the J end lost 0 bases, and 14 bases lay between the germline ends. The CDR3 runs 17 residues. CDR3 DNA sequence: TGTGCCAGCAGCTTAGGAGTCCGGCCGCTAAGCACAGATACGCAGTATTTT. Amino acid sequence: CASSLGVRPLSTDTQYF.

CDR3 protein: CASSYESTADTQYF. CDR3 nucleotide sequence: TGCGCCAGCAGCTATGAATCTACGGCAGATACGCAGTATTTT. This chain links TRBV5-1 with TRBJ2-3; D gene unclear. Germline CDR1 reads SGHRS; CDR2 reads YFSETQ. V lost 3 bases and J lost 4, with 12 bases in between. The CDR3 runs 14 residues.

The rearrangement uses TRBV5-5 and TRBJ2-7, with D unresolved. CDR1 and CDR2 from the germline V gene are SGHKS and YYEKEE (reference sequence). This CDR3 is built from 13 residues. Trimming stripped 0 bases from V and 0 bases from J, with 4 bases between. In DNA, the CDR3 is TGTGCCAGCAGCTTGGTGGTCTCCTACGAGCAGTACTTC. It translates to CASSLVVSYEQYF.

This clone was seen a single time. V and J are TRBV5-1 and TRBJ2-2, with 8 bases identical to TRBD2. The CDR3 spans 16 residues. After removal of 3 bases from V and 4 bases from J, the junction contained 8 bases not matched to a gene. CDR1 and CDR2 from the germline V gene are SGHRS and YFSETQ. CDR3 sequence reads: CASSSGAGVVTGELFF. The DNA of the CDR3 is TGCGCCAGCAGCTCAGGAGCGGGAGTTGTCACCGGGGAGCTGTTTTTT.